The TCR beta chain under discussion was sequenced for a study of graft-versus-host responses after intestinal transplantation (dated by TCRdb to about 2021). A note on the overall study: The transplants that recipients received were multivisceral, liver-intestinal, or isolated intestinal. Anti-thymocyte globulin induction was given to all recipients, followed by maintenance tacrolimus and steroids for approximately 3 years. Graft-versus-host and host-versus-graft alloreactive T cell clones were tracked in the graft, circulation and bone marrow after intestinal transplantation using bulk TCR-beta CDR3 sequencing. Alloreactive clones were identified by sequencing pre-transplant mixed lymphocyte reaction products and comparing them with unstimulated pre-transplant donor and recipient T cells. A cohort of approximately 24 intestinal transplant recipients, including one retransplant, was enrolled, and a few patients lacking pretransplant specimens were excluded. Donor T cell macrochimerism was defined as a peak of at least 4% donor T cells among recipient peripheral blood mononuclear cells. Instead of going to the commercial service, samples from three later patients were sequenced in-house on an Illumina MiSeq and processed with MiXCR. The full study reports these points: The relatively low number and heterogeneity of intestinal transplant patients limited the conclusions. GvH clones were found in recipient bone marrow, and some of the GvH clones appeared earlier in ileal mucosa or blood, which is consistent with an intestinal mucosal origin. Early after transplant, peak levels of circulating GvH clones were found to be associated with declines in HvG clones. High GvH to HvG T cell clonal ratios were observed in the allografts of patients with donor T cell macrochimerism.

Reading from cysteine to phenylalanine, the CDR3 counts 14 amino acids. The DNA shown is the 42-base CDR3, in frame from base 1. The V end gives up 5 bases and the J end 6 bases, leaving 5 bases in the junction not matched to a gene. Looking up the germline V gene yields CDR1 MDHEN and CDR2 SYDVKM. Remarks on this clone: Which antigen it targets is not known. The sample holds no much larger clone one base away, and base qualities are not on file.

The library was produced with the immunoSEQ multiplex PCR assay. Adaptive Biotechnologies carried out high-throughput TCR-beta CDR3 sequencing of genomic DNA for most patients. The authors' pipeline ran thus. TCR sequencing data for around 19 patients were retrieved from Adaptive's ImmunoSEQ software; three other patients were processed with MiXCR and VDJtools. CDR3 nucleotide sequences shared between donor and recipient were removed because their origin could not be assigned. At least 2-fold expansion over unstimulated cells and a minimum CFSE-low frequency of 0.002% (template counts) or 0.001% (read counts) were required for clones to be classified as alloreactive. A clone was considered mappable if detected in the sequenced pre-transplant spleen, lymph node, or MLR CFSE-low populations of the donor or recipient. Cumulative frequency of alloreactive clones was calculated as a percentage of all sequences weighted by copy number. The immuneACCESS repertoire file appears here via TCRdb, limited to in-frame rearrangements. These files lack a portion of the clones; in checked studies, under half of the deficit traces to unresolved V genes, and the cause of the others is not known. V and J calls and clone size are given by that table; D and trimming were obtained from the DNA. This sample has fewer than 50,000 clones in its table, and roughly 91% of those were observed once. Approximately 4% of the sample rests with the top ten.

Blood samples were collected up to 4 times in the first month after transplant and then at least monthly when available. This material consisted of PBMCs, taken 524 days after transplant. The chain joins TRBV28 to TRBJ2-1; 9 central bases correspond to TRBD2. This clonotype was obtained from a human patient who received an intestinal transplant, so some T cells may come from the graft donor. For the CDR3, the sequence is CASSPGTSLNEQFF. The base sequence is TGTGCCAGCAGTCCCGGGACTAGCCTCAATGAGCAGTTCTTC.